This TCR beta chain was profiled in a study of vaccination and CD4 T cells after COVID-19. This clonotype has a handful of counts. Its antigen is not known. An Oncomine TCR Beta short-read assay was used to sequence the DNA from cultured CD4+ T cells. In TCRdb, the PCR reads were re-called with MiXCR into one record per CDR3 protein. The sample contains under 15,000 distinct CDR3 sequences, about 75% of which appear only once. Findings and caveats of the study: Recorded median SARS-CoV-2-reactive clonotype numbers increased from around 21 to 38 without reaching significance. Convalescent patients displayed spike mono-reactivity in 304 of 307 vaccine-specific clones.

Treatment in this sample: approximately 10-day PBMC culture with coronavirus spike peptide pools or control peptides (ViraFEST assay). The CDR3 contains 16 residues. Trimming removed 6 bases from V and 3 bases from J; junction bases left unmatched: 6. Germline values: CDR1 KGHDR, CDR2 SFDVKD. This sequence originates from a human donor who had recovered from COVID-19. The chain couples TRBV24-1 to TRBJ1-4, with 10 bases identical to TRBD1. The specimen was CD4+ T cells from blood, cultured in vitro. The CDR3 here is CATSPGTGVANEKLFF. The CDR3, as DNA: TGTGCCACCAGTCCCGGGACAGGGGTGGCTAATGAAAAACTGTTTTTT.